Listed here is a single T cell receptor beta chain. Its target is not known. This sample is part of a study of lymphopenia after photon versus proton radiotherapy. TCRdb's table, derived via immunoSEQ multiplex PCR, lists solely in-frame clones and lacks some. The sample carries roughly 58,000 clones, approximately 90% recorded once. CDR1 and CDR2 from the germline V gene are SGHNT and YYREEE (reference sequence). V dropped 6 bases and J dropped 0; count of bases not matched to a gene: 15. The CDR3 runs 18 residues. Findings and limits, study-wide: Post-nadir TCR diversity decline inversely tracked overall survival among those who died. Proton therapy kept repertoires fairly stable, unlike photons, which gained effector/memory cells. After the lymphocyte nadir, photon-treated repertoires showed oligoclonal expansion, especially of CD8+ Temra cells.

The receptor's source is an older man with esophageal cancer. The genes are TRBV5-4 and TRBJ2-3, with 8 bases aligning to TRBD1. Specimen: peripheral blood, collected from a patient treated with proton-based radiotherapy. The CDR3 loop is CASNGQGEVQGSTDTQYF. DNA for the CDR3: TGTGCCAGCAACGGACAGGGAGAGGTTCAAGGTAGCACAGATACGCAGTATTTT.